Below are 27 T cell receptor beta chains sequenced from a single sample in a study of shared clonotypes between healthy human individuals. Only in-frame clones appear in the TCRdb table, and some are missing; sequencing was by immunoSEQ multiplex PCR. The sample contains about 710,000 clones, roughly 73% of which appear only once. The specimen sequenced was memory CD4+ T cells sorted from blood. Subset here: CD45RA-negative fraction. The receptors come from a woman in her twenties or thirties in good health.

This clone was seen a few times. The rearrangement links TRBV15 to TRBJ2-3; maybe TRBD2 (6 bases). The CDR3 loop spans 15 amino acids. The ends were cut back, 5 bases at V and 6 bases at J, with 18 bases in the middle. Germline V CDR1 and CDR2: LNHNV, YYDKDF (reference sequence). CDR3: CATSGIAVPGDTQYF. The CDR3 DNA reads TGTGCCACCAGCGGAATAGCGGTTCCGGGGGATACGCAGTATTTT.

Only a few counts were recorded for this clone. The chain couples TRBV30 to TRBJ1-1; the D is unclear. The V gene's germline CDR1 is GTSNPN and CDR2 SVGIG (reference sequence). This CDR3 region has 13 residues. V lost 4 bases, J lost 5 bases, and 14 bases lay in between. The CDR3 spells CAWNREEGTEAFF. CDR3 sequence (DNA): TGTGCCTGGAATCGGGAGGAAGGGACTGAAGCTTTCTTT.

This chain connects TRBV28 to TRBJ2-1, with 9 positions matching TRBD1. V was pared by 6 bases and J by 6 bases, with 9 bases of the junction left unmatched. From germline, CDR1 is MDHEN and CDR2 SYDVKM. The CDR3 contains 15 residues. CDR3 region: CASSMRGQGSNEQFF. The CDR3, as DNA: TGTGCCAGCAGCATGAGGGGACAGGGAAGCAATGAGCAGTTCTTC. The full variable domain, rest sourced from reference TRBV28 and TRBJ2-1, is DVKVTQSSRYLVKRTGEKVFLECVQDMDHENMFWYRQDPGLGLRLIYFSYDVKMKEKGDIPEGYSVSREKKERFSLILESASTNQTSMYLCASSMRGQGSNEQFFGPGTRLTVL.

This sequence joins TRBV18 and TRBJ1-2; no clear D gene. The CDR3 extends over 14 amino acids. Trimming took off 3 bases at V and 3 bases at J, with 11 bases between the two ends. Germline values: CDR1 KGHSH, CDR2 LQKENI. CDR3 loop: CASSPLERHYGYTF. The CDR3 DNA reads as TGTGCCAGCTCACCTTTAGAGCGGCACTATGGCTACACCTTC.

The V call is TRBV7-2, the J call TRBJ1-5, with D perhaps TRBD1 (5 bases). CDR3 length equals 15 residues. The V end lost 1 base, the J end lost 4 bases, and 11 bases lay between the germline ends. Germline CDR1 reads SGHTA; CDR2 reads FQGNSA. For the CDR3, the DNA is TGTGCCAGCAGCTTAGGACAGACAGCAAATCAGCCCCAGCATTTT. Translating it yields CASSLGQTANQPQHF.

V and J are TRBV2 and TRBJ1-5, with D possibly being TRBD1 (5 bases). CDR3 length equals 14 residues. V was pared by 4 bases and J by 3 bases, with 10 bases between. The germline CDR1 and CDR2 sequences are SNHLY and FYNNEI. The DNA for the CDR3 is TGTGCCAGCAGTGGACAAGGGGCCAATCAGCCCCAGCATTTT. Translated: CASSGQGANQPQHF.

The chain couples TRBV6-6 to TRBJ1-1, with 8 nucleotides matching TRBD1. The CDR3 has 14 amino acids. The germline CDR1 and CDR2 sequences are MNHNY and SVGAGI (reference sequence). Trimming took 6 bases from V and 5 from J; bases not matched to a gene: 8. As DNA, the CDR3 is TGTGCCAGCAGCAACAGGGGGGGGAATACTGAAGCTTTCTTT. Translating it yields CASSNRGGNTEAFF.

The table lists this clone with a few counts. This chain uses TRBV29-1 with TRBJ1-2; 7 bases align to TRBD1. Per the germline V gene, CDR1 is SQVTM and CDR2 is ANQGSEA. The CDR3 is 12 residues long. V was clipped by 1 base and J by 8 bases; unmatched bases: 4. CDR3 sequence (DNA): TGCAGCGTTGAAGGGTCAGGGGGAGGCTACACCTTC. Its translation: CSVEGSGGGYTF.

For the CDR3, the DNA is TGTGCCAGTAGGGGCAGAGAGGGGAACGAAAAACTGTTTTTT. Encoded protein: CASRGREGNEKLFF. The V and J genes are TRBV19 and TRBJ1-4; the D gene is possibly TRBD1 (5 bases). CDR3 size: 14 residues. With 6 bases removed from V and 8 bases from J, the gap between germline ends came to 16 bases. Germline values: CDR1 LNHDA, CDR2 SQIVND (reference sequence).

The chain uses TRBV19 and TRBJ1-5; possibly TRBD1 for D (5 bases). V was trimmed by 6 bases and J by 4 bases, leaving 10 bases between them. The CDR3 totals 13 residues. Germline loops: CDR1 LNHDA, CDR2 SQIVND (reference sequence). The CDR3: CASSKTANQPQHF. CDR3 in DNA: TGTGCCAGTAGCAAGACAGCTAATCAGCCCCAGCATTTT.

The rearrangement uses TRBV2 and TRBJ1-2; 7 bases match TRBD1. CDR1 is SNHLY and CDR2 is FYNNEI in the germline V gene. This CDR3 region has 12 residues. V trimming: 7 bases; J trimming: 4 bases; junction bases outside the gene matches: 3. The CDR3 sequence: CASTRDSYGYTF. Written as DNA, the CDR3 is TGTGCCAGCACTAGGGACAGCTATGGCTACACCTTC.

This clone was recorded a few times. V and J are TRBV19 and TRBJ2-1; possibly TRBD2 for D (6 bases). In germline, CDR1 is LNHDA, CDR2 SQIVND (reference sequence). V lost 7 bases to trimming and J lost 0 bases, with 13 bases between them. The CDR3 spans 15 residues. CDR3 bases: TGTGCCAGTACCGTTTTTAGCGGCTCCTACAATGAGCAGTTCTTC. Its protein is CASTVFSGSYNEQFF.

The rearrangement uses TRBV30 and TRBJ1-2, with TRBD1 identical over 7 bases. The germline gives CDR1 GTSNPN, CDR2 SVGIG (reference sequence). The CDR3 consists of 19 residues. The J segment lost 3 bases and the V segment lost 4 bases, leaving 23 bases of the junction unmatched. CDR3 sequence (DNA): TGTGCCTGGACTCATAAAAAGACAGGGATTTGTAAGTTCTACTATGGCTACACCTTC. It translates to CAWTHKKTGICKFYYGYTF.

The chain joins TRBV2 to TRBJ1-5; unclear D gene. The CDR3 length is 13 residues. Germline V gene sequence: CDR1 SNHLY, CDR2 FYNNEI. Between the trimmed V and J ends, which lost 7 bases and 7 bases, there was a span of 14 bases. The chain's CDR3 is CASTLDRRQPQHF. The CDR3, as DNA: TGTGCCAGCACTCTTGATAGAAGGCAGCCCCAGCATTTT.

The V call is TRBV6-6, the J call TRBJ1-2, with TRBD1 matching 8 bases. Germline loops: CDR1 MNHNY, CDR2 SVGAGI (reference sequence). The CDR3 contains 14 residues. J gave up 4 bases and V 7 bases, and 8 bases lay outside the gene matches. DNA of the CDR3: TGTGCCAGCACCGAACGACAGGGGACCTATGGCTACACCTTC. Translated, it gives CASTERQGTYGYTF.

This clone showed up just a few times. This sequence joins TRBV19 and TRBJ2-7; D is possibly TRBD1 (6 bases). Germline V CDR1 and CDR2: LNHDA, SQIVND (reference sequence). Trimming took 5 bases from V and 6 from J, leaving 17 bases between them. There are 14 residues in the CDR3. CDR3 in amino acids: CASSLSGTSLEQYF. CDR3 in DNA: TGTGCCAGTAGTTTGTCCGGGACATCACTCGAGCAGTACTTC.

This chain uses TRBV5-8 with TRBJ2-2; D unclear. The CDR3 consists of 14 residues. The germline CDR1 and CDR2 sequences are SGHTS and YDEGEE. V lost 6 bases and J lost 6, with 15 bases in between. This CDR3 is CASTTRSPPGELFF. As DNA, the CDR3 is TGTGCCAGCACCACCAGGTCCCCACCCGGGGAGCTGTTTTTT.

Concerning this clone: The sample contains more than one DNA sequence encoding this CDR3. V and J are TRBV29-1 and TRBJ2-3; no clear D. Trimming cost V 3 bases and J 1 base, with 5 bases left between them. CDR3 length equals 12 residues. CDR1 and CDR2 (germline): SQVTM, ANQGSEA. CDR3 nucleotides: TGCAGCGTTGACCGCGGCACAGATACGCAGTATTTT. Its protein product is CSVDRGTDTQYF.

The chain joins TRBV10-3 to TRBJ2-5; D is perhaps TRBD1 or TRBD2 (5 bases each). The V and J ends lost 3 bases and 4 bases respectively, with 9 bases between them. The CDR3 length is 13 residues. Germline lookup yields CDR1 ENHRY and CDR2 SYGVKD. The DNA for the CDR3 is TGTGCCATCAGTGAAGAGGGGTTAGAGACCCAGTACTTC. Residues: CAISEEGLETQYF.

The rearrangement links TRBV19 to TRBJ2-6; D possibly corresponds to TRBD2 (6 bases). V lost 3 bases and J 3 bases, leaving 12 bases between the germline ends. The CDR3 sequence is 16 residues long. The germline gives CDR1 LNHDA, CDR2 SQIVND (reference sequence). CDR3 sequence reads: CASSIEGGVGANVLTF. The CDR3 nucleotides read TGTGCCAGTAGTATCGAGGGCGGGGTTGGGGCCAACGTCCTGACTTTC.

This clone was observed a few times. The rearrangement uses TRBV7-8 and TRBJ1-5; D not certain. Between the trimmed V and J ends, which lost 1 base and 1 base, there was a span of 14 bases. Germline V CDR1 and CDR2: SGHVS, FQNEAQ. This CDR3 comprises 17 residues. DNA of the CDR3: TGTGCCAGCAGCTTAGTATGGGCCCCCGGGAGCAATCAGCCCCAGCATTTT. Amino acids: CASSLVWAPGSNQPQHF.

This clone was seen only once. J is TRBJ1-5 and V is TRBV10-3; D is perhaps TRBD1 (5 bases). CDR1 ENHRY and CDR2 SYGVKD come from the germline V gene. Deletions cut 0 bases from V and 11 bases from J, with 17 bases between. This CDR3 is 15 amino acids long. CDR3 coding DNA: TGTGCCATCAGTGAGTCGGAGGGGAGGTTTATGACCCAGCATTTT. Residues: CAISESEGRFMTQHF.

V gene TRBV28 combines with J gene TRBJ2-5; 9 bases match TRBD1. The J call may be wrong; the DNA end is better matched by TRBJ2-7. The CDR3 spans 16 residues. The germline V gene encodes CDR1 MDHEN and CDR2 SYDVKM. The chain's CDR3 is CASSQYGTGRRNEQYF. The CDR3 DNA sequence: TGTGCCAGCAGTCAATATGGGACAGGGAGGAGGAACGAGCAGTACTTC.

This chain connects TRBV21-1 to TRBJ2-3; the table gives TRBD2 as D, unverified against the DNA. TRBV21-1 is designated a pseudogene. The CDR3 spans 17 residues. Here the CDR3 DNA reads TGTGCCAGCAGCCCACGGACTAGCGGGAGGCTAGCCGATACGCAGTATTTT. This codes for CASSPRTSGRLADTQYF.

This chain uses TRBV25-1 with TRBJ2-2; D gene unclear. CDR1 is MGHDK, CDR2 SYGVNS, per germline. V lost 5 bases and J lost 3, with 10 bases in between. This CDR3 is built from 14 residues. CDR3 residues: CASSSYADTGELFF. In DNA form, the CDR3 reads TGTGCCAGCAGTTCTTACGCGGACACCGGGGAGCTGTTTTTT.

The chain joins TRBV14 to TRBJ2-1; D ambiguous. Germline loops: CDR1 SGHDN, CDR2 FVKESK. The CDR3 totals 14 residues. Trimming cost V 1 base and J 5 bases, with 9 bases left between them. CDR3 DNA: TGTGCCAGCAGCCAAGTTTTCGCCGACAATGAGCAGTTCTTC. The encoded protein is CASSQVFADNEQFF. Full variable domain (outside the CDR3, taken from reference TRBV14 and TRBJ2-1): EAGVTQFPSHSVIEKGQTVTLRCDPISGHDNLYWYRRVMGKEIKFLLHFVKESKQDESGMPNNRFLAERTGGTYSTLKVQPAELEDSGVYFCASSQVFADNEQFFGPGTRLTVL.

The V call is TRBV14, the J call TRBJ1-2, with D uncertain. CDR3 length: 19 amino acids. The V and J ends lost 4 bases and 4 bases respectively, with 28 bases between them. Germline CDR1 and CDR2: SGHDN and FVKESK. The CDR3 DNA reads TGTGCCAGCAGCCCCACGGCTTTTGACCCATGGTCGTCAGGCTATGGCTACACCTTC. Its translation is CASSPTAFDPWSSGYGYTF.